This T cell receptor (beta chain) was captured by sequencing in a study of T cells after yellow fever vaccination. Study results and caveats: Of the clonotypes, a small share occurred in both CD4 and CD8 compartments.

V lost 0 bases and J 10 bases, leaving 7 bases between the germline ends. Germline lookup yields CDR1 SGHAT and CDR2 FQNNGV. CDR3 length: 12 residues. This clonotype has a count of ten or more. The antigen remains undetermined. TCRdb re-called the 5' RACE reads with MiXCR, one entry per CDR3 protein. The sample has roughly 310,000 distinct CDR3 sequences, 8.5% to 10% seen once. The source of this sequence is a man aged 18 to 30 who received the YFV17D yellow fever vaccine. This rearrangement joins TRBV11-2 to TRBJ2-1; D is unclear. The source material was PBMCs, sampled on the day of the first yellow fever vaccination. The CDR3 sequence is CASSLDRSEQFF. CDR3 DNA sequence: TGTGCCAGCAGCTTAGATCGCTCAGAGCAGTTCTTC.